This T cell receptor beta chain was documented in a study of blood T cell repertoires in COVID-19. As for the study in general: Italy, Spain and the United States were the sources of the convalescent and acute COVID-19 samples. PBMCs, B-cell-depleted T cells, or T cells provided the cDNA or gDNA that made up the material.

From germline, CDR1 is SGHAT and CDR2 FQNNGV. This CDR3 is 16 amino acids long. Trimming took 3 bases from V and 4 from J; bases not matched to a gene: 9. Assay: immunoSEQ multiplex PCR; the TCRdb copy retains only in-frame clones and omits some. The table has about 190,000 clones, around 82% seen once; the top ten hold roughly 2.9%. The sequenced sample was peripheral blood. This chain uses TRBV11-2 with TRBJ2-7; 10 nucleotides agree with TRBD1. The receptor was derived from a man over 45 with active or convalescent COVID-19. The CDR3 region is CASSLTLGQGFYEQYF. The CDR3 DNA reads TGTGCCAGCAGCTTGACTTTGGGACAGGGGTTTTACGAGCAGTACTTC.